This TCR beta chain is from a study of cytomegalovirus exposure and HLA in healthy donors (dated by TCRdb to 2015 to 2018). Notes on the research overall: In an earlier analysis of fewer than 750 of the donors, 250 to 300 Gb of sequence data and 90 million to 120 million unique TCR beta sequences from approximately 180 million T cells were reported. In the later analysis, no new phenotypic data were used to find candidate immune exposures; instead, reliance was placed on TCR beta sequences and their occurrence across donors. An earlier analysis of some 500 of the donors used high-throughput TCR beta sequencing to judge whether each TCR beta V gene segment behaved as functional or pseudogenic. In addition to the first cohort of approximately 650 subjects, a separate validation cohort of 130 or so different subjects was used. HLA typing covered class I and class II loci at four-digit resolution. Across 398 genotyped donors of the cohort, an average of approximately 240,000 unique TCR beta nucleotide sequences per donor were sequenced, and approximately 19% of those sequences were non-productive. Roughly 5 DR-DQ haplotypes were handled as single units for association and clustering because linkage in the cohort was strong. An early release covering roughly 600 HLA-typed donors comprised 250 to 350 gigabases of sequencing data and approximately 85 million unique TCR sequences. The study aimed to test whether cataloging public T cell receptors could reveal signatures of past pathogen exposure. A later analysis re-examined previously published TCR beta repertoires from more than 550 donors and added high-resolution HLA genotyping to investigate patterns of TCR occurrence. Using immunosequencing, the study profiled T cell repertoires from around 670 subjects and related those repertoires to cytomegalovirus serostatus. A later genetic analysis took genome-wide SNP genotypes for about 60% of the roughly 670 donors and used that subset as a discovery cohort. Every repertoire in the discovery cohort had been generated on one and the same sequencing platform. Of the 350 to 450 genotyped donors, approximately 82% fell in the genetic ancestry cluster associated with self-reported Caucasian donors. High-throughput TCR immunosequencing, statistical association of individual TCRs with disease status, and machine learning were combined to predict cytomegalovirus infection status. Typing coverage differed by locus: A, B, C, DRB1 and DQB1 were typed in about 620-640 donors, DQA1 in 500 to 550, DPA1 in some 570, and DPB1 in just under 490. Alongside the repertoire data, information on donor age, sex, ethnicity and CMV serostatus was compiled. Broader findings and caveats from the paper: Because the 87-base-pair reads could not distinguish some IMGT-functional V segments, including TRBV6-2 and TRBV6-3, those segments were excluded. The presence/absence analyses assumed that sequencing depth was roughly uniform across donors, and that assumption may not be true. According to a later analysis, most CMV-associated TCR beta chains appeared to be HLA-restricted, and the HLA associations seemed to be driven largely by CMV exposure. A further reported finding was that TCR beta sequences accurately predicted the HLA-A and HLA-B alleles for most subjects in the first cohort. According to a later genetic analysis, donors in an Asian-associated ancestry cluster had fewer N-insertions in productive TCRs than the approximately 650-donor mean. Broadly in line with IMGT annotations, most TCR beta V segments showed up in productive rearrangements about 87% or about 30% of the time in an earlier analysis of some 590 of the donors. Only TCR beta chains were sequenced in this cohort, and the absence of alpha or paired-chain data limited detectable features. A few of the identified cytomegalovirus-associated TCR beta chains were confirmed in vitro to be specific for cytomegalovirus antigens. The classifier was reported to diagnose cytomegalovirus status with high specificity and sensitivity in both the original and validation cohorts. Several of the top co-occurrence clusters appeared to be linked to parvovirus B19, influenza, CMV and Epstein-Barr virus, according to a later analysis. The authors suggested that the approach could potentially be generalized to other disease states and immunological phenotypes. Compared with equally common non-associated chains, HLA-associated TCR beta chains in a later analysis were more clonally expanded and had lower generation probabilities. Most TCR sequences were observed very rarely across donors, whereas some public TCRs were present in many individuals. Correlated functional status among segregating V segments might be attributable to linkage disequilibrium, but an unknown experimental factor could not be ruled out. When HLA alleles, especially DR and DQ, strongly co-occurred, TCR associations were difficult to assign to individual alleles. Because counts were too low, around 17 rarely observed V segments, including chromosome 9 orphons, were left out of the earlier analysis of 587 of the donors. A later analysis found that TCR association rates varied across HLA loci, with DRB1 alleles showing the most associated TCRs and HLA-C alleles the fewest. A later analysis associated 16,951 TCR beta sequences with specific HLA alleles at a false discovery rate of 0.05. The study gave a list of 150 to 200 TCR beta chains associated with cytomegalovirus. In a later genetic analysis, a missense DCLRE1C variant was associated with V-gene and J-gene trimming of TCR beta chains, and the association was replicated in an independent cohort. The only immune exposure information available for the cohort was CMV serostatus. HLA typing was unavailable for some donors at each locus, so association tests used only the typed subset. The sequencing pipeline was judged likely to have produced a cluster of highly shared sequence variants as a technical artifact.

The library relied on the immunoSEQ multiplex PCR assay. The multiplex PCR relied on a mix of 60 forward primers for TCR Vbeta segments and 13 reverse primers for TCR Jbeta segments. The CDR3 region of rearranged TCR beta genes was amplified from genomic DNA with a multiplex PCR assay. Amplified TCR beta libraries were sequenced as 87-base-pair reads on the Illumina HiSeq System. Concerning the study's data processing: Across the roughly 700 repertoires, a later analysis counted 78 million or so unique TCR beta chains, roughly 11 million of which were shared by at least two donors. Raw reads were error-corrected and collapsed into unique sequences by a nearest-neighbor algorithm in which closely related sequences were merged to remove PCR and sequencing errors. CDR3 sequences were aligned to IMGT reference sequences to assign V, D and J gene segments. For a sequence to be retained, a match of at least six nucleotides was required to both a V gene segment and a J gene segment. Rearrangements were called productive when the CDR3 lacked stop codons and stayed in frame with V and J; all others were non-productive. CDR3 was defined by IMGT convention, running from the second conserved V-encoded cysteine to the conserved J-encoded phenylalanine. Sequences without an unambiguous match to a single V gene segment were excluded from the earlier analysis of 450 to 750 of the donors. In an earlier analysis of about 590 of the donors, a V segment was called functional when productive rearrangements were above 56.7%, and segregating when the standard deviation between donors exceeded 5%. To diagnose cytomegalovirus status from the catalog of TCR beta chain sequences, a statistical classification framework was built. In a later analysis, V and J genes were assigned by comparing TCR nucleotide sequences against IMGT/GENE-DB human TR gene sequences. A later analysis assigned CDR3 sequences and most-parsimonious VDJ recombination scenarios with the TCRdist pipeline. In a later analysis, each TCR beta chain was defined by its CDR3 amino acid sequence together with its V-gene family, and reads without a unique V-gene family were excluded. To address suspected cross-contamination and a sequencing artifact, a later analysis removed around 590 highly shared, low-generation-probability nucleotide sequences. For each public chain, a later analysis derived a clonal expansion index from normalized ranks of inferred template counts within each repertoire. In a later analysis, generation probabilities were computed with a VDJ recombination model fitted to out-of-frame rearrangements, and the resulting probabilities were checked against IGoR. In a later analysis, TCR-TCR, TCR-HLA and TCR-CMV co-occurrence was scored with hypergeometric tests, and a repertoire-size bias correction was applied to TCR pairs. In a later analysis, false discovery rates were estimated by permuting HLA or CMV assignments 20 times. A later analysis grouped co-occurring TCRs with DBSCAN, adding TCRdist sequence similarity when clustering within HLA-allele-positive subsets. Repertoires with fewer than 30,000 or more than 120,000 public chains, plus five repertoires with anomalous nucleotide sharing, were excluded from co-occurrence clustering. As stored in TCRdb, this immuneACCESS dataset retains in-frame rearrangements with V and J assigned. A fraction of the clones does not appear; measured against another copy, unresolved V genes explain less than half of the discrepancy, and the remainder lacks a known reason. V and J calls and clone size are as listed in that table; D and trimming were resolved from the DNA. This sample has some 89,000 clones in its table, and approximately 80% of those were observed once. The ten largest clonotypes hold about 1.9% of the sample.

The CDR3 spans 15 residues, from the cysteine through the phenylalanine. Only the CDR3 DNA is retained, 45 bases long and in frame from the first base. Cut back by 0 bases and 4 bases, the V and J ends lie 11 bases apart. The germline V gene encodes CDR1 SGDLS and CDR2 YYNGEE. In total, more than 500 healthy bone marrow donors made up the cohort. At the time of sampling, all cohort members were nominally healthy, though unrecorded immune exposures were likely present. The donor was CMV seronegative and belonged to the group of under 400 seronegative cohort members. A peripheral blood sample was provided by each donor, and peripheral blood mononuclear cells were used for TCR beta sequencing. Genomic DNA extraction from the blood cell samples was performed with the Qiagen DNeasy Blood Extraction Kit. Comment on this clone: Its binding antigen is unknown. Nothing much larger sits one base from this clone, and base qualities are not available.

Material: PBMCs. The chain employs TRBV9 and TRBJ2-1, and TRBD2 may be the D gene, going by 5 matching bases. The TCR was taken from a woman in her 30s in good health and CMV-seronegative. CDR3 region: CASSVVGGLYNEQFF. Read as DNA, the sequence is TGTGCCAGCAGCGTAGTAGGAGGATTATACAATGAGCAGTTCTTC.